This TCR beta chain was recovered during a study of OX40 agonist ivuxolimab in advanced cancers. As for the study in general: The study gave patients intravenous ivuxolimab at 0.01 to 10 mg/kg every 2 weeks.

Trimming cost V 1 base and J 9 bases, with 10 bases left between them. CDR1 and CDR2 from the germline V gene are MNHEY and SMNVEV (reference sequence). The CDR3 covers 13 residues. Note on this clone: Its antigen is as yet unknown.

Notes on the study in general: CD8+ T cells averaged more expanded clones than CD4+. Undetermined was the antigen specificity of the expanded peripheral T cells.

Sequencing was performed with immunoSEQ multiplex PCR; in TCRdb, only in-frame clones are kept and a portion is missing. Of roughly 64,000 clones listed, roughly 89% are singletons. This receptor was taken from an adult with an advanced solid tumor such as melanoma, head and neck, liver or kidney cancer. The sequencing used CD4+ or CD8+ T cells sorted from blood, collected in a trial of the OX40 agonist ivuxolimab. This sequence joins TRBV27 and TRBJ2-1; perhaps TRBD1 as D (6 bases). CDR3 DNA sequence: TGTGCCAGCAGTTTATGGCAGGGGAGTGAGCAGTTCTTC. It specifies CASSLWQGSEQFF.